These T cell receptor beta chains were read from a single sample in a study of PD-1 blockade in classical Hodgkin lymphoma. This table comes from immunoSEQ multiplex PCR, and its TCRdb copy is limited to in-frame clones, with some not included. The repertoire holds 90,000 or so clones, about nine tenths seen once, with roughly 2.6% in the top ten. This material consisted of peripheral blood mononuclear cells (PBMCs), taken before the second cycle of nivolumab. These receptors originate from a human donor with classical Hodgkin lymphoma. The CDR3 runs from the conserved cysteine through the conserved F or W. Each record gives: CDR3 protein, CDR3 DNA, D gene, clone size, V gene, J gene. D genes are given only for firm matches. Clone size is stated in some rows and not others, as once, few, many or a class when expanded.

CDR3aa: CASSLEGTPYNEQFF
CDR3nt: TGTGCCAGCAGCTTAGAGGGAACCCCCTACAATGAGCAGTTCTTC
d_gene: -
abundance: -
v_gene: TRBV11-3
j_gene: TRBJ2-1

CDR3aa: CASRTGGMGTEQFF
CDR3nt: TGTGCCAGCAGAACGGGCGGGATGGGGACTGAGCAGTTCTTC
d_gene: -
abundance: -
v_gene: TRBV5-4
j_gene: TRBJ2-1

CDR3aa: CASSFSRRERATYEQYF
CDR3nt: TGTGCCAGCAGTTTCTCTCGGCGTGAGCGGGCCACCTACGAGCAGTACTTC
d_gene: -
abundance: -
v_gene: TRBV28
j_gene: TRBJ2-7

CDR3aa: CASSYSGQGGYEQYF
CDR3nt: TGTGCCAGCAGTTACTCCGGACAGGGAGGCTACGAGCAGTACTTC
d_gene: TRBD1
abundance: -
v_gene: TRBV6-6
j_gene: TRBJ2-7

CDR3aa: CASSLWGGSSEQFF
CDR3nt: TGTGCCAGCAGTTTATGGGGCGGGAGCTCTGAGCAGTTCTTC
d_gene: TRBD2
abundance: -
v_gene: TRBV27
j_gene: TRBJ2-1

CDR3aa: CASSFSDKLYEQYF
CDR3nt: TGTGCCAGCAGCTTCTCAGACAAACTCTACGAGCAGTACTTC
d_gene: -
abundance: few
v_gene: TRBV5-4
j_gene: TRBJ2-7

CDR3aa: CASSPPSGSGYNEQFF
CDR3nt: TGTGCCAGCTCACCACCGAGCGGGAGCGGCTACAATGAGCAGTTCTTC
d_gene: TRBD2
abundance: -
v_gene: TRBV18
j_gene: TRBJ2-1

CDR3aa: CSVVPPSTYGYTF
CDR3nt: TGCAGCGTTGTTCCGCCGTCTACCTATGGCTACACCTTC
d_gene: -
abundance: -
v_gene: TRBV29-1
j_gene: TRBJ1-2

CDR3aa: CSVVAGRNYGYTF
CDR3nt: TGCAGCGTTGTGGCGGGGAGGAACTATGGCTACACCTTC
d_gene: -
abundance: -
v_gene: TRBV29-1
j_gene: TRBJ1-2

CDR3aa: CASSPSGRYLRNEQFF
CDR3nt: TGTGCCAGCAGCCCTAGCGGGAGGTACCTTCGCAATGAGCAGTTCTTC
d_gene: TRBD2
abundance: -
v_gene: TRBV11-2
j_gene: TRBJ2-1

CDR3aa: CASNPAGAVTDTQYF
CDR3nt: TGTGCCAGCAACCCAGCGGGAGCGGTCACAGATACGCAGTATTTT
d_gene: TRBD2
abundance: -
v_gene: TRBV9
j_gene: TRBJ2-3

CDR3aa: CAWSRAGYEQYF
CDR3nt: TGTGCCTGGAGCCGAGCGGGCTACGAGCAGTACTTC
d_gene: -
abundance: -
v_gene: TRBV30
j_gene: TRBJ2-7

CDR3aa: CASSPPLPHSYEQYF
CDR3nt: TGTGCCAGCAGCCCCCCGCTCCCGCATTCCTACGAGCAGTACTTC
d_gene: -
abundance: -
v_gene: TRBV7-9
j_gene: TRBJ2-7

CDR3aa: CASSLPSRGVKTQYF
CDR3nt: TGTGCCAGCAGTTTGCCTAGCCGGGGTGTAAAGACCCAGTACTTC
d_gene: -
abundance: -
v_gene: TRBV28
j_gene: TRBJ2-5

CDR3aa: CASSFSGSSYEQYF
CDR3nt: TGCGCCAGCAGCTTCAGCGGGAGCTCCTACGAGCAGTACTTC
d_gene: TRBD2
abundance: -
v_gene: TRBV5-1
j_gene: TRBJ2-7

CDR3aa: CASSLVRSPDTQYF
CDR3nt: TGTGCCAGCAGCTTAGTAAGGAGCCCCGATACGCAGTATTTT
d_gene: -
abundance: -
v_gene: TRBV5-4
j_gene: TRBJ2-3

CDR3aa: CASSLIPGLAGEPQETQYF
CDR3nt: TGTGCCAGCAGCTTAATTCCGGGGCTAGCGGGGGAACCGCAAGAGACCCAGTACTTC
d_gene: TRBD2
abundance: once
v_gene: TRBV9
j_gene: TRBJ2-5

CDR3aa: CASSRRREGYGYTF
CDR3nt: TGTGCCAGCTCACGACGTAGGGAAGGCTATGGCTACACCTTC
d_gene: -
abundance: -
v_gene: TRBV18
j_gene: TRBJ1-2

CDR3aa: CASSYGGQGAYEQYF
CDR3nt: TGTGCCAGCAGTTACGGAGGACAGGGGGCCTACGAGCAGTACTTC
d_gene: TRBD1
abundance: once
v_gene: TRBV6-5
j_gene: TRBJ2-7

CDR3aa: CATSLRDEQFF
CDR3nt: TGCGCCACCAGTTTAAGGGACGAGCAGTTCTTC
d_gene: -
abundance: -
v_gene: TRBV5-1
j_gene: TRBJ2-1

CDR3aa: CASSPDRAYEQYF
CDR3nt: TGTGCCAGCAGCCCGGACAGGGCATACGAGCAGTACTTC
d_gene: TRBD1
abundance: -
v_gene: TRBV7-8
j_gene: TRBJ2-7

CDR3aa: CASSQDTGEWSGRGNTQYF
CDR3nt: TGTGCCAGCAGCCAAGATACGGGCGAGTGGAGCGGGAGAGGAAATACGCAGTATTTT
d_gene: TRBD2
abundance: -
v_gene: TRBV4-2
j_gene: TRBJ2-3

CDR3aa: CASSRDRGLGAFF
CDR3nt: TGCGCCAGCAGCCGCGACAGGGGGCTTGGAGCTTTCTTT
d_gene: TRBD1
abundance: few
v_gene: TRBV5-1
j_gene: TRBJ1-1

CDR3aa: CASSVWQAGGEREQYF
CDR3nt: TGTGCCAGCAGTGTATGGCAGGCAGGGGGCGAGAGGGAGCAGTACTTC
d_gene: TRBD1
abundance: -
v_gene: TRBV28
j_gene: TRBJ2-7

CDR3aa: CASSSTNRVETQYF
CDR3nt: TGTGCCAGCAGCTCCACAAACAGGGTAGAGACCCAGTACTTC
d_gene: -
abundance: -
v_gene: TRBV5-6
j_gene: TRBJ2-5

CDR3aa: CASRAGGLGFTSGYTF
CDR3nt: TGTGCCAGCAGGGCCGGGGGGTTAGGGTTCACTTCTGGCTACACCTTC
d_gene: -
abundance: -
v_gene: TRBV7-9
j_gene: TRBJ1-2

CDR3aa: CASSLRTGESYGYTF
CDR3nt: TGCGCCAGCAGCTTACGGACAGGGGAGAGCTATGGCTACACCTTC
d_gene: TRBD1
abundance: -
v_gene: TRBV5-1
j_gene: TRBJ1-2

CDR3aa: CASSLGGLAGNYKQYF
CDR3nt: TGTGCCAGCAGCTTAGGGGGACTAGCGGGAAACTACAAGCAGTACTTC
d_gene: TRBD2
abundance: -
v_gene: TRBV7-4
j_gene: TRBJ2-7

CDR3aa: CASSLETGRPAKNIQYF
CDR3nt: TGTGCCAGCTCACTTGAGACAGGGAGACCAGCCAAAAACATTCAGTACTTC
d_gene: TRBD1
abundance: -
v_gene: TRBV18
j_gene: TRBJ2-4

CDR3aa: CASTRGRTYNEQFF
CDR3nt: TGTGCCAGCACCCGAGGTCGAACGTACAATGAGCAGTTCTTC
d_gene: -
abundance: -
v_gene: TRBV2
j_gene: TRBJ2-1

CDR3aa: CASSLRGRGDQPQHF
CDR3nt: TGTGCCAGCAGCTTGCGGGGTAGGGGGGATCAGCCCCAGCATTTT
d_gene: -
abundance: once
v_gene: TRBV5-5
j_gene: TRBJ1-5

CDR3aa: CASSVDADRVQPQHF
CDR3nt: TGTGCCAGCAGCGTAGATGCGGACAGGGTTCAGCCCCAGCATTTT
d_gene: TRBD1
abundance: -
v_gene: TRBV9
j_gene: TRBJ1-5

CDR3aa: CASSPLSEAFF
CDR3nt: TGTGCCAGCAGCCCTTTATCAGAAGCTTTCTTT
d_gene: -
abundance: -
v_gene: TRBV7-9
j_gene: TRBJ1-1

CDR3aa: CASTQPGGQSTFNYGYTF
CDR3nt: TGTGCCAGCACCCAACCGGGGGGACAATCGACCTTTAACTATGGCTACACCTTC
d_gene: -
abundance: -
v_gene: TRBV28
j_gene: TRBJ1-2

CDR3aa: CASSPGQTYEQYF
CDR3nt: TGCGCCAGCAGCCCGGGACAGACCTACGAGCAGTACTTC
d_gene: TRBD1
abundance: once
v_gene: TRBV4-1
j_gene: TRBJ2-7

CDR3aa: CAWDTGGDQPQHF
CDR3nt: TGTGCCTGGGACACAGGGGGAGATCAGCCCCAGCATTTT
d_gene: TRBD1
abundance: -
v_gene: TRBV30
j_gene: TRBJ1-5

CDR3aa: CASSLVTGSTNEKLFF
CDR3nt: TGCGCCAGCAGCTTGGTTACAGGATCAACTAATGAAAAACTGTTTTTT
d_gene: -
abundance: once
v_gene: TRBV5-1
j_gene: TRBJ1-4

CDR3aa: CASSSPGSTDTQYF
CDR3nt: TGTGCCAGCAGCTCCCCAGGAAGCACAGATACGCAGTATTTT
d_gene: -
abundance: once
v_gene: TRBV7-2
j_gene: TRBJ2-3

CDR3aa: CAWGINTGELFF
CDR3nt: TGTGCCTGGGGGATAAACACCGGGGAGCTGTTTTTT
d_gene: -
abundance: once
v_gene: TRBV30
j_gene: TRBJ2-2

CDR3aa: CASSQDLTSGGLSTDTQYF
CDR3nt: TGTGCCAGCAGCCAAGACCTGACTAGCGGGGGTTTAAGCACAGATACGCAGTATTTT
d_gene: TRBD2
abundance: -
v_gene: TRBV14
j_gene: TRBJ2-3

CDR3aa: CASSLLAGEQFF
CDR3nt: TGTGCCAGTAGCCTACTAGCTGGCGAGCAGTTCTTC
d_gene: -
abundance: once
v_gene: TRBV19
j_gene: TRBJ2-1

CDR3aa: CASSLVAGGGETQYF
CDR3nt: TGTGCCAGCAGCTTGGTTGCGGGCGGCGGAGAGACCCAGTACTTC
d_gene: -
abundance: -
v_gene: TRBV5-6
j_gene: TRBJ2-5

CDR3aa: CASSSQGGREKLFF
CDR3nt: TGTGCCAGCAGCTCACAGGGAGGTAGAGAAAAACTGTTTTTT
d_gene: -
abundance: -
v_gene: TRBV2
j_gene: TRBJ1-4

CDR3aa: CASSPDRVDYGYTF
CDR3nt: TGCGCCAGCAGTCCTGACAGGGTCGACTATGGCTACACCTTC
d_gene: TRBD1
abundance: -
v_gene: TRBV10-1
j_gene: TRBJ1-2

CDR3aa: CASKGQGSYEQYF
CDR3nt: TGTGCCAGTAAGGGACAGGGGTCCTACGAGCAGTACTTC
d_gene: TRBD1
abundance: medium-sized
v_gene: TRBV27
j_gene: TRBJ2-7

CDR3aa: CASSASRDGFSNQPQHF
CDR3nt: TGTGCCAGTAGTGCGAGCCGGGACGGATTTAGCAATCAGCCCCAGCATTTT
d_gene: -
abundance: -
v_gene: TRBV19
j_gene: TRBJ1-5

CDR3aa: CASARRQGRNEQYF
CDR3nt: TGTGCCAGCGCACGCAGGCAGGGTCGGAACGAGCAGTACTTC
d_gene: -
abundance: -
v_gene: TRBV28
j_gene: TRBJ2-7

CDR3aa: CASSLTAANYGYTF
CDR3nt: TGTGCCAGTAGTTTGACAGCCGCTAACTATGGCTACACCTTC
d_gene: -
abundance: few
v_gene: TRBV19
j_gene: TRBJ1-2

CDR3aa: CASSPTGSGYGYTF
CDR3nt: TGTGCCAGCAGTCCGACAGGGAGTGGCTATGGCTACACCTTC
d_gene: TRBD1
abundance: -
v_gene: TRBV6-5
j_gene: TRBJ1-2

CDR3aa: CASSLIDEQYF
CDR3nt: TGTGCCAGCAGCTTAATCGACGAGCAGTACTTC
d_gene: -
abundance: -
v_gene: TRBV7-8
j_gene: TRBJ2-7

CDR3aa: CAWTPPGQGLWETQYF
CDR3nt: TGTGCCTGGACCCCGCCGGGACAGGGGTTGTGGGAGACCCAGTACTTC
d_gene: TRBD1
abundance: -
v_gene: TRBV30
j_gene: TRBJ2-5

CDR3aa: CASSQGRGGSYEQYF
CDR3nt: TGTGCCAGCAGCCAAGGCCGGGGCGGTTCCTACGAGCAGTACTTC
d_gene: -
abundance: -
v_gene: TRBV14
j_gene: TRBJ2-7

CDR3aa: CAISDQNTGELFF
CDR3nt: TGTGCCATTTCGGACCAGAACACCGGGGAGCTGTTTTTT
d_gene: -
abundance: -
v_gene: TRBV10-3
j_gene: TRBJ2-2

CDR3aa: CASSHLSDYEQYF
CDR3nt: TGCGCCAGCAGCCATCTGAGCGACTACGAGCAGTACTTC
d_gene: -
abundance: -
v_gene: TRBV4-1
j_gene: TRBJ2-7

CDR3aa: CASSLDGEGYEQYF
CDR3nt: TGTGCCAGCAGCTTAGATGGGGAGGGATACGAGCAGTACTTC
d_gene: TRBD2
abundance: -
v_gene: TRBV11-3
j_gene: TRBJ2-7